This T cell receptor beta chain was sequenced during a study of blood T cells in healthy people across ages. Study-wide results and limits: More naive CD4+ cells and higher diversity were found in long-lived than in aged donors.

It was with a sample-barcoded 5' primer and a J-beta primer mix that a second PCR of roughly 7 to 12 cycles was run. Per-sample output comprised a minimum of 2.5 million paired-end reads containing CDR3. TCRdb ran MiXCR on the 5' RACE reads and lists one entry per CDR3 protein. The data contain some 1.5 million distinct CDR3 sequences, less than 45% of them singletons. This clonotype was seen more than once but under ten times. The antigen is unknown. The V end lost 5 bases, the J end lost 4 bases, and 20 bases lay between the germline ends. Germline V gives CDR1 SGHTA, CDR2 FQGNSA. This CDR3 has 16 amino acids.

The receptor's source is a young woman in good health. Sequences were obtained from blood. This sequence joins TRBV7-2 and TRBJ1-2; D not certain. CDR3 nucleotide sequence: TGTGCCAGCAGCCGCTCCTCTTACACATATTCCTATGGCTACACCTTC. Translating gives CASSRSSYTYSYGYTF.